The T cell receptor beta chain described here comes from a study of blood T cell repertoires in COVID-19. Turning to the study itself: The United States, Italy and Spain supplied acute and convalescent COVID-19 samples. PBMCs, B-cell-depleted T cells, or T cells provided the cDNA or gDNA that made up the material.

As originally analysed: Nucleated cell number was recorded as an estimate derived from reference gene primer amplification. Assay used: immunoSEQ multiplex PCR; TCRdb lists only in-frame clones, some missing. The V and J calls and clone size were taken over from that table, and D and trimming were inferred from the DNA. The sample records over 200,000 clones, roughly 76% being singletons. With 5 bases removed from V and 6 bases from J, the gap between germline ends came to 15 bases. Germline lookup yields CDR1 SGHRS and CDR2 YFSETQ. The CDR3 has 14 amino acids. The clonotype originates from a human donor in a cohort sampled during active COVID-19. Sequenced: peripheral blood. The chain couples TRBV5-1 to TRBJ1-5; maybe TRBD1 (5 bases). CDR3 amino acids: CASSPGSTGQPQHF. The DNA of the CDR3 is TGCGCCAGCAGTCCCGGGTCCACAGGTCAGCCCCAGCATTTT. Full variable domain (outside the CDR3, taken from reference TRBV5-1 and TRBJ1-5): KAGVTQTPRYLIKTRGQQVTLSCSPISGHRSVSWYQQTPGQGLQFLFEYFSETQRNKGNFPGRFSGRQFSNSRSEMNVSTLELGDSALYLCASSPGSTGQPQHFGDGTRLSIL.